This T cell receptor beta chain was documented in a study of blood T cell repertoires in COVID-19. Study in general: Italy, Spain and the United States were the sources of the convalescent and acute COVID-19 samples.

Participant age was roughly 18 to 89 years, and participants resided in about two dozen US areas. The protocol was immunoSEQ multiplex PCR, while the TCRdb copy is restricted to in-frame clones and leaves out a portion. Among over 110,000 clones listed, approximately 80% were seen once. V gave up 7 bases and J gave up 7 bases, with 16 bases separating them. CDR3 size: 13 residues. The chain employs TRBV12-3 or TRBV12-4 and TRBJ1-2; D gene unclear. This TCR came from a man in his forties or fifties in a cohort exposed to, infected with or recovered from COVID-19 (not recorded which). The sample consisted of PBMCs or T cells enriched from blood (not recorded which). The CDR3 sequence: CASTHYGESGYTF. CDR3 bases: TGTGCCAGCACTCATTATGGGGAGTCTGGCTACACCTTC.